This is a list of T cell receptor beta chains from one sample in a study of blood T cell repertoires in COVID-19. The table came from immunoSEQ multiplex PCR; TCRdb's copy has only in-frame clones and leaves some out. The sample lists about 140,000 clones; 85% were seen once. Sequences were obtained from PBMCs or T cells enriched from blood (not recorded which). Every receptor here comes from a middle-aged woman who had recovered from COVID-19. The CDR3 runs from the conserved cysteine through the conserved F or W. Fields, in order: D gene, J gene, V gene, clone size, CDR3 protein, CDR3 DNA. D genes are given only for firm matches. Clone size is given for some rows only: seen once, a few or many times, or a class if the clone is expanded.

d_gene: TRBD1
j_gene: TRBJ1-2
v_gene: TRBV5-1
abundance: .
CDR3aa: CASSLDGTGGGHYGYTF
CDR3nt: TGCGCCAGCAGCTTGGACGGGACAGGGGGCGGTCATTATGGCTACACCTTC

d_gene: .
j_gene: TRBJ1-5
v_gene: TRBV6-5
abundance: .
CDR3aa: CASSYYRNQPQHF
CDR3nt: TGTGCCAGCAGTTACTATCGGAATCAGCCCCAGCATTTT

d_gene: TRBD2
j_gene: TRBJ2-3
v_gene: TRBV5-1
abundance: .
CDR3aa: CASSLDSGGLTDTQYF
CDR3nt: TGCGCCAGCAGCTTAGATAGCGGGGGCCTCACAGATACGCAGTATTTT

d_gene: .
j_gene: TRBJ2-4
v_gene: TRBV7-3
abundance: .
CDR3aa: CASRGWFKNKNIQYF
CDR3nt: TGTGCCAGCAGGGGCTGGTTTAAGAACAAAAACATTCAGTACTTC

d_gene: TRBD2
j_gene: TRBJ2-7
v_gene: TRBV5-1
abundance: .
CDR3aa: CASSLSSGGSYEQYF
CDR3nt: TGCGCCAGCAGCCTCTCTAGCGGGGGATCCTACGAGCAGTACTTC

d_gene: TRBD1
j_gene: TRBJ1-3
v_gene: TRBV4-1
abundance: .
CDR3aa: CASSQDPGQGSGNTIYF
CDR3nt: TGCGCCAGCAGCCAAGATCCCGGACAGGGATCCGGAAACACCATATATTTT

d_gene: TRBD1
j_gene: TRBJ1-2
v_gene: TRBV18
abundance: .
CDR3aa: CASSPGQAEGYGYTF
CDR3nt: TGTGCCAGCTCTCCTGGACAGGCCGAGGGTTATGGCTACACCTTC

d_gene: TRBD1
j_gene: TRBJ1-2
v_gene: TRBV5-1
abundance: .
CDR3aa: CASSSGQGNYGYTF
CDR3nt: TGCGCCAGCAGCTCGGGACAGGGGAACTATGGCTACACCTTC

d_gene: TRBD1
j_gene: TRBJ2-3
v_gene: TRBV5-6
abundance: .
CDR3aa: CASSSQGARYTDTQYF
CDR3nt: TGTGCCAGCAGCTCACAGGGGGCGAGGTACACAGATACGCAGTATTTT

d_gene: TRBD2
j_gene: TRBJ2-2
v_gene: TRBV13
abundance: .
CDR3aa: CASSYLLAGGIGELFF
CDR3nt: TGTGCCAGCAGCTACCTCCTAGCGGGGGGTATCGGGGAGCTGTTTTTT

d_gene: .
j_gene: TRBJ2-1
v_gene: TRBV29-1
abundance: once
CDR3aa: CSVEFRQAIYNEQFF
CDR3nt: TGCAGCGTTGAATTTCGACAGGCGATCTACAATGAGCAGTTCTTC

d_gene: TRBD2
j_gene: TRBJ2-7
v_gene: TRBV5-1
abundance: .
CDR3aa: CASSLGTSGSTLSNEQYF
CDR3nt: TGCGCCAGCAGCTTGGGGACTAGCGGGAGCACCCTGTCGAACGAGCAGTACTTC

d_gene: .
j_gene: TRBJ1-4
v_gene: TRBV4-1
abundance: .
CDR3aa: CASSQGAGDYTNEKLFF
CDR3nt: TGCGCCAGCAGCCAAGGGGCAGGGGACTATACTAATGAAAAACTGTTTTTT

d_gene: .
j_gene: TRBJ2-5
v_gene: TRBV5-1
abundance: .
CDR3aa: CASSPAGLKIQETQYF
CDR3nt: TGCGCCAGCAGCCCTGCTGGACTAAAGATACAAGAGACCCAGTACTTC

d_gene: .
j_gene: TRBJ1-4
v_gene: TRBV18
abundance: .
CDR3aa: CASSPRGSNEKLFF
CDR3nt: TGTGCCAGCTCACCAAGGGGGTCTAATGAAAAACTGTTTTTT

d_gene: .
j_gene: TRBJ1-2
v_gene: TRBV5-6
abundance: once
CDR3aa: CASSRLNGEGGYTF
CDR3nt: TGTGCCAGCAGCCGCCTGAATGGTGAGGGCGGCTACACCTTC

d_gene: .
j_gene: TRBJ1-6
v_gene: TRBV9
abundance: .
CDR3aa: CASSVEQSLSPLHF
CDR3nt: TGTGCCAGCAGCGTAGAACAGTCCCTTTCACCCCTCCACTTT

d_gene: TRBD1
j_gene: TRBJ2-2
v_gene: TRBV4-2
abundance: .
CDR3aa: CASSPRDRNTGELFF
CDR3nt: TGTGCCAGCAGCCCCCGGGACAGAAACACCGGGGAGCTGTTTTTT

d_gene: .
j_gene: TRBJ2-2
v_gene: TRBV9
abundance: .
CDR3aa: CASSVEDSPRGELFF
CDR3nt: TGTGCCAGCAGCGTAGAAGATAGCCCGCGTGGGGAGCTGTTTTTT

d_gene: .
j_gene: TRBJ2-2
v_gene: TRBV6-4
abundance: .
CDR3aa: CASSERDTGELFF
CDR3nt: TGTGCCAGCAGTGAGAGAGACACCGGGGAGCTGTTTTTT

d_gene: TRBD1
j_gene: TRBJ2-2
v_gene: TRBV5-1
abundance: .
CDR3aa: CASSLRGQFDTGELFF
CDR3nt: TGCGCCAGCAGCTTAAGGGGGCAGTTCGACACCGGGGAGCTGTTTTTT

d_gene: TRBD2
j_gene: TRBJ2-1
v_gene: TRBV5-1
abundance: .
CDR3aa: CASSPGTSGRGHEQFF
CDR3nt: TGCGCCAGCAGCCCTGGGACTAGCGGGAGGGGACATGAGCAGTTCTTC

d_gene: .
j_gene: TRBJ2-1
v_gene: TRBV18
abundance: .
CDR3aa: CASSPAQGKTGSYEQFF
CDR3nt: TGTGCCAGCTCACCGGCGCAAGGGAAGACAGGTTCCTATGAGCAGTTCTTC

d_gene: TRBD1
j_gene: TRBJ1-1
v_gene: TRBV7-8
abundance: .
CDR3aa: CASSQPAGTANTEAFF
CDR3nt: TGTGCCAGCAGCCAACCCGCCGGGACAGCGAACACTGAAGCTTTCTTT

d_gene: TRBD2
j_gene: TRBJ2-3
v_gene: TRBV19
abundance: .
CDR3aa: CASSPQRESDTQYF
CDR3nt: TGTGCCAGTAGCCCCCAGCGGGAGTCAGATACGCAGTATTTT

d_gene: .
j_gene: TRBJ2-2
v_gene: TRBV9
abundance: few
CDR3aa: CASSVGAGNTGELFF
CDR3nt: TGTGCCAGCAGCGTAGGCGCGGGGAACACCGGGGAGCTGTTTTTT

d_gene: .
j_gene: TRBJ1-5
v_gene: TRBV21-1
abundance: .
CDR3aa: CASSPPRRQIYSNQPQHF
CDR3nt: TGTGCCAGCAGCCCCCCCCGCAGACAGATATATAGCAATCAGCCCCAGCATTTT

d_gene: .
j_gene: TRBJ1-2
v_gene: TRBV4-1
abundance: .
CDR3aa: CASSPQGGWGYTF
CDR3nt: TGCGCCAGCAGCCCCCAAGGGGGTTGGGGCTACACCTTC

d_gene: TRBD1
j_gene: TRBJ1-1
v_gene: TRBV14
abundance: .
CDR3aa: CASSLVGQLNTEAFF
CDR3nt: TGTGCCAGCAGCCTCGTGGGACAGCTGAACACTGAAGCTTTCTTT

d_gene: TRBD2
j_gene: TRBJ2-3
v_gene: TRBV4-1
abundance: .
CDR3aa: CASSQGSGNTDTQYF
CDR3nt: TGCGCCAGCAGCCAAGGTAGCGGGAACACAGATACGCAGTATTTT

d_gene: .
j_gene: TRBJ2-7
v_gene: TRBV21-1
abundance: once
CDR3aa: CASVPTAGAHYEQYF
CDR3nt: TGTGCCAGCGTGCCGACAGCGGGAGCACACTACGAGCAGTACTTC

d_gene: .
j_gene: TRBJ1-4
v_gene: TRBV29-1
abundance: .
CDR3aa: CSVRAGEKLFF
CDR3nt: TGCAGCGTCCGGGCGGGTGAAAAACTGTTTTTT

d_gene: .
j_gene: TRBJ1-2
v_gene: TRBV7-9
abundance: .
CDR3aa: CASSLQAVLYGYTF
CDR3nt: TGTGCCAGCAGCTTACAGGCAGTCCTATATGGCTACACCTTC

d_gene: .
j_gene: TRBJ2-5
v_gene: TRBV11-2
abundance: few
CDR3aa: CASSLGAGSVGTQYF
CDR3nt: TGTGCCAGCAGCTTGGGGGCCGGTAGCGTCGGGACCCAGTACTTC

d_gene: TRBD2
j_gene: TRBJ2-3
v_gene: TRBV11-3
abundance: .
CDR3aa: CASSLAGLAVTDTQYF
CDR3nt: TGTGCCAGCAGCTTAGCCGGACTAGCTGTCACAGATACGCAGTATTTT

d_gene: TRBD1
j_gene: TRBJ1-2
v_gene: TRBV5-5
abundance: .
CDR3aa: CASSIGQGGDYGYTF
CDR3nt: TGTGCCAGCAGCATAGGACAGGGAGGAGACTATGGCTACACCTTC

d_gene: .
j_gene: TRBJ1-1
v_gene: TRBV7-9
abundance: .
CDR3aa: CASSLEGGLEAFF
CDR3nt: TGTGCCAGCAGCTTAGAGGGGGGGCTTGAAGCTTTCTTT

d_gene: .
j_gene: TRBJ1-2
v_gene: TRBV6-5
abundance: .
CDR3aa: CASSSQNRELKGYTF
CDR3nt: TGTGCCAGCAGTTCACAAAACAGGGAGCTTAAGGGCTACACCTTC

d_gene: TRBD2
j_gene: TRBJ2-2
v_gene: TRBV11-2
abundance: .
CDR3aa: CASSSQLAGVSGELFF
CDR3nt: TGTGCCAGCAGCTCCCAACTAGCGGGAGTTTCCGGGGAGCTGTTTTTT

d_gene: .
j_gene: TRBJ2-7
v_gene: TRBV27
abundance: .
CDR3aa: CASSLSLMSSYEQYF
CDR3nt: TGTGCCAGCAGTTTATCCCTGATGAGCTCCTACGAGCAGTACTTC

d_gene: .
j_gene: TRBJ2-3
v_gene: TRBV27
abundance: .
CDR3aa: CASSLYQGITDTQYF
CDR3nt: TGTGCCAGCAGTTTATACCAGGGAATCACAGATACGCAGTATTTT

d_gene: .
j_gene: TRBJ1-1
v_gene: TRBV7-2
abundance: .
CDR3aa: CASSLAIGGNTEAFF
CDR3nt: TGTGCCAGCAGCTTAGCGATTGGAGGGAATACTGAAGCTTTCTTT

d_gene: TRBD1
j_gene: TRBJ2-5
v_gene: TRBV5-1
abundance: few
CDR3aa: CASSQGTGLQETQYF
CDR3nt: TGCGCCAGCAGCCAAGGGACAGGGCTTCAAGAGACCCAGTACTTC

d_gene: .
j_gene: TRBJ1-6
v_gene: TRBV10-3
abundance: .
CDR3aa: CAIRESGVMENSPLHF
CDR3nt: TGTGCCATCAGGGAAAGCGGGGTTATGGAGAATTCACCCCTCCACTTT

d_gene: .
j_gene: TRBJ1-1
v_gene: TRBV9
abundance: .
CDR3aa: CASSVEGKAEAFF
CDR3nt: TGTGCCAGCAGCGTAGAGGGGAAGGCTGAAGCTTTCTTT

d_gene: TRBD1
j_gene: TRBJ1-1
v_gene: TRBV6-5
abundance: .
CDR3aa: CASSWGQLTEAFF
CDR3nt: TGTGCCAGCTCTTGGGGACAGCTCACTGAAGCTTTCTTT

d_gene: TRBD2
j_gene: TRBJ2-1
v_gene: TRBV19
abundance: .
CDR3aa: CASMGTSGWNEQFF
CDR3nt: TGTGCCAGTATGGGGACTAGCGGGTGGAATGAGCAGTTCTTC

d_gene: .
j_gene: TRBJ1-1
v_gene: TRBV6-5
abundance: .
CDR3aa: CASSYQAGRKNTEAFF
CDR3nt: TGTGCCAGCAGTTACCAGGCGGGACGGAAGAACACTGAAGCTTTCTTT

d_gene: TRBD1
j_gene: TRBJ1-1
v_gene: TRBV12-3/TRBV12-4
abundance: .
CDR3aa: CASSLGQGTEAFF
CDR3nt: TGTGCCAGCAGTTTGGGACAGGGCACTGAAGCTTTCTTT

d_gene: .
j_gene: TRBJ1-6
v_gene: TRBV25-1
abundance: .
CDR3aa: CASSPVGGNSPLHF
CDR3nt: TGTGCCAGCAGTCCGGTCGGGGGTAATTCACCCCTCCACTTT

d_gene: TRBD2
j_gene: TRBJ2-7
v_gene: TRBV5-6
abundance: once
CDR3aa: CASSLGLAGGFSYEQYF
CDR3nt: TGTGCCAGCAGCTTGGGACTAGCGGGAGGATTCTCCTACGAGCAGTACTTC

d_gene: .
j_gene: TRBJ2-5
v_gene: TRBV6-5
abundance: .
CDR3aa: CASALISFQETQYF
CDR3nt: TGTGCCAGCGCTCTTATTAGTTTCCAAGAGACCCAGTACTTC

d_gene: TRBD1
j_gene: TRBJ1-1
v_gene: TRBV28
abundance: .
CDR3aa: CATFDRGVYGNTEAFF
CDR3nt: TGTGCCACTTTTGACAGGGGAGTATACGGGAACACTGAAGCTTTCTTT

d_gene: TRBD2
j_gene: TRBJ2-7
v_gene: TRBV19
abundance: .
CDR3aa: CASSRAALAGDSYEQYF
CDR3nt: TGTGCCAGTAGTCGAGCGGCCCTAGCGGGAGACTCCTACGAGCAGTACTTC